The entry that follows covers one TCR beta chain sequence. Per the original data handling: Estimated nucleated cell counts came from reference gene primer amplification. Sequenced by immunoSEQ multiplex PCR; TCRdb stores in-frame clones only, minus some. D and trimming come from the DNA, and the V and J calls and clone size come from that table. Of 70,000 or so clones in the sample, roughly three quarters were seen once. The entry originates in a study of blood T cell repertoires in COVID-19. Study information: Samples representing acute and convalescent COVID-19 were sourced from the United States, Italy and Spain. PBMCs, B-cell-depleted T cells, or T cells provided the cDNA or gDNA that made up the material.

This CDR3 spans 12 amino acids. J was trimmed by 4 bases and V by 5 bases; bases with no gene match: 1. The sequence derives from a man aged 60-69 years with acute or convalescent COVID-19. The chain combines TRBV23-1 with TRBJ1-2; 7 bases line up with TRBD1. TRBV23-1 is noted as an ORF with a role that remains uncertain. The specimen was peripheral blood. In nucleotides, the CDR3 is TGCGCCAGCAGTAGGGGGCGCTATGGCTACACCTTC. Protein product: CASSRGRYGYTF.